This T cell receptor beta chain derives from a study of blood T cell repertoires in COVID-19. The assay was immunoSEQ multiplex PCR, and TCRdb's table has in-frame clones only and misses some. The sample comprises over 90,000 clones, roughly 88% of which are singletons, and roughly 3.5% rests with the top ten. Germline CDR1 and CDR2: SEHNR and FQNEAQ (reference sequence). CDR3 size: 15 residues. After removal of 5 bases from V and 3 bases from J, the junction contained 5 bases not matched to a gene. Material: peripheral blood. This clonotype was obtained from a human donor in a cohort sampled during active COVID-19. The chain carries TRBV7-9 and TRBJ2-7; the match to TRBD2 covers 12 bases. As DNA, the CDR3 is TGTGCCAGCAGCGCTCAACTAGCGGGGGGCTACGAGCAGTACTTC. Its protein is CASSAQLAGGYEQYF.